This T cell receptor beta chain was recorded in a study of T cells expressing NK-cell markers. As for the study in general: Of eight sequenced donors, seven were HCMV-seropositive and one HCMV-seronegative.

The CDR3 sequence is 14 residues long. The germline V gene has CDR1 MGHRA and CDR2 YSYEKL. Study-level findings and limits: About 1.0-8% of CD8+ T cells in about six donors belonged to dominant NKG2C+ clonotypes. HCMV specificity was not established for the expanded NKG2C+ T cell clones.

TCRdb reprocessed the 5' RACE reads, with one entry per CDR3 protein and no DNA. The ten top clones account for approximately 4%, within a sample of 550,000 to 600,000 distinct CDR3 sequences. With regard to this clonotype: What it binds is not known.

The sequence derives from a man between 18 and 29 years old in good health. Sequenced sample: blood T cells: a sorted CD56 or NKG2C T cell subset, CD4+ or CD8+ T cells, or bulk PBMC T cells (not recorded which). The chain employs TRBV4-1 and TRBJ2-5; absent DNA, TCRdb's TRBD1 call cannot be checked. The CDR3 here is CASSLTTDQETQYF.